A single T cell receptor (beta chain) is shown here with its context. This record comes from a study of technical replicates of blood from several donors. The table came from immunoSEQ multiplex PCR; TCRdb's copy has only in-frame clones and leaves some out. This table holds around 93,000 clones, just under 95% found once. V dropped 8 bases and J dropped 10; count of bases not matched to a gene: 15. CDR1 SNHLY and CDR2 FYNNEI come from the germline V gene. The CDR3 sequence is 14 residues long. V gene TRBV2 combines with J gene TRBJ1-2, with 8 nucleotides matching TRBD1. Sequences were obtained from T cells isolated from PBMCs. This clonotype was sampled from a human donor in good health. Here the CDR3 reads CASLTTGGSFFYTF. CDR3 DNA: TGTGCCAGCTTAACTACAGGGGGATCTTTCTTCTACACCTTC.